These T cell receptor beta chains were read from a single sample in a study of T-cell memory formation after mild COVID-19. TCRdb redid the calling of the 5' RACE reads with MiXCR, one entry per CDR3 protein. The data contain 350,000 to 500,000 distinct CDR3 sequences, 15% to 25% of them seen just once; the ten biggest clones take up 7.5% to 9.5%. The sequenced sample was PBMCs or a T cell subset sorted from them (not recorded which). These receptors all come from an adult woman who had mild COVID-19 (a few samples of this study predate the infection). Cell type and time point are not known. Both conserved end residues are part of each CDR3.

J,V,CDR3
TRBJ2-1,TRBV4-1,CASSQQGEYNEQFF
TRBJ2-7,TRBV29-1,CSVEEPLGKGYEQYF
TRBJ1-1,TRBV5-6,CASSLESRRWPGGETEAFF
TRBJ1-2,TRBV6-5,CASTTAVNYGYTF
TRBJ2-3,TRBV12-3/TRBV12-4,CASSPVAGGFTDTQYF
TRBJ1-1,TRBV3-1,CASSPMGGMNTEAFF
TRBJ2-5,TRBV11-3,CASSTLEQETQYF
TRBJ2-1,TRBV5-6,CASSLYGLAGVNEQFF
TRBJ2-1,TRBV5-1,CASSLGGTESSYNEQFF
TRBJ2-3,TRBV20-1,CSARARGEGYTQYF
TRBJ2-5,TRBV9,CASSVAGVEETQYF
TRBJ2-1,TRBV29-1,CSVDWRGDHNEQFF
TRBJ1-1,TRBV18,CASSPPSGERAFF
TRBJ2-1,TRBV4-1,CASSQAPLAGDGDEQFF
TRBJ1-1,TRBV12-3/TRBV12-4,CASSGQGVNTEAFF
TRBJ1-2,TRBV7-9,CASSFPRTGKNGYTF
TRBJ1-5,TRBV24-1,CATSDRLWQPQHF
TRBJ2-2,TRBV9,CASSVGRVAGELFF
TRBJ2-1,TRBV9,CASSVGPGATYNEQFF
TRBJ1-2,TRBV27,CASSLSQGAGYGYTF